This TCR beta chain emerged from a study of T cell responses to AZD1222 COVID-19 vaccine (dated by TCRdb to about 2021). At the level of the whole study: TCR sequencing was performed for approximately 240 trial participants, of whom 207 were given two doses of AZD1222 and approximately 25 were given two doses of MenACWY control vaccine. Trial participants were enrolled by age into 18-55, 56-69 and 70-plus year subgroups, with approximately 150, 28 and 58 TCR-sequenced participants respectively. Study-level results and caveats: Because no day 14 peak-response samples were available, the repertoires could be characterized only after the peak T cell response. In the small 56-69-year group, the increase in depth fell short of significance, most likely because of low power. Spike-specific TCR breadth and depth rose significantly after two AZD1222 doses compared with day 0 and with MenACWY recipients. Epitopes outside the regions mutated in the B.1.351 and B.1.1.7 variants were reportedly recognized by nearly half of the unique spike-specific TCRs. The vaccine-associated CD4 TCRs covered the entire spike protein, and the dominant responses fell in regions 160-218 and 743-854. Participants were mostly white British, with more females than males. The authors suggested clonal diversity may have been underestimated. Conclusions about previously exposed vaccinees are limited because only five or six AZD1222 recipients were SARS-CoV-2 seropositive at baseline.

The CDR3 regions of human TCRbeta chains were subjected to immunosequencing. Per the original workflow: TCRs in the repertoires were compared against a reference library of SARS-CoV-2-specific TCRs that had been generated with the MIRA antigen-specificity platform. Breadth meant the fraction of unique TCRs that were SARS-CoV-2-associated, whereas depth meant the fraction of total T cells that were SARS-CoV-2-associated. Each spike-specific TCR was assigned to its reactive spike region and to a CD4 or CD8 class using the MIRA data. Log10-transformed breadth and depth values were compared by one-way ANOVA with Sidak's multiple comparisons tests. This is the immuneACCESS table as TCRdb keeps it, with only in-frame sequences that have V and J called. A part of the clones is gone; compared with another copy, unresolved V genes explain less than half, and the rest is unexplained. The V and J calls and clone size are taken from that table; D and trimming were inferred from the DNA. A total of some 180,000 clones appear in this sample, 94% of them only once. The top ten clones comprise roughly 1.7% of the sample.

The time point label of this sample denotes: about 28 days (+/-7) after the second vaccine dose. Because spike-specific TCR depth and breadth did not differ between the two schedules, AZD1222 recipients who got a second dose at roughly 4 weeks were pooled with those who got a second dose at roughly 12 weeks. Vaccinee samples came from UK trials COV001 and COV002, including a single-blind randomized controlled phase 2/3 trial of AZD1222 (ChAdOx1 nCoV-19) in healthy adults. Trial participant PBMC samples were collected at day 0 and day 28 after the second dose for TCRbeta chain sequencing. The CDR3 runs 15 amino acids, cysteine and phenylalanine included. Only the CDR3 portion is preserved as DNA: 45 bases, with reading frame beginning at the first base. The junction shows trimming of 5 bases on V and 7 bases on J, plus 20 bases between the germline ends. Sequences LNHDA (CDR1) and SQIVND (CDR2) are obtained from the germline V gene (reference sequence).

As regards this clone: Its binding antigen is unknown. The record has no base qualities; no much larger clone is one base away.

This TCR came from an adult who received the AZD1222 COVID-19 vaccine. The sample here was peripheral blood, taken 28 days after the second AZD1222 dose. The chain couples TRBV19 to TRBJ1-1; a weak D assignment points to TRBD1 (5 bases agree). The sequence in DNA is TGTGCCAGTAGTTTGGGACGGGTAGACTGGAATGAAGCTTTCTTT. Its translation is CASSLGRVDWNEAFF.